The T cell receptor (beta chain) under discussion was sequenced for a study of preoperative IRX-2 immunotherapy in early breast cancer. Per germline, CDR1 MNHEY and CDR2 SVGAGI. V shed 10 bases, J shed 0 bases, and the junction held 3 bases outside the gene matches. This CDR3 spans 13 amino acids. Treatment specified: preoperative locoregional IRX-2 cytokine immunotherapy. This phase Ib study tested locoregional IRX-2 cytokine immunotherapy given before surgery. The protocol was immunoSEQ multiplex PCR, while the TCRdb copy is restricted to in-frame clones and leaves out a portion. This sample has 25,000 or so clones, with approximately 90% found just once.

The material sequenced was tumor tissue, taken after IRX-2 immunotherapy. The chain couples TRBV6-5 to TRBJ2-7, with 10 nucleotides matching TRBD2. The origin of this receptor is a human donor with breast cancer. The CDR3 nucleotides are TGTGCCACTTCTAGCGGGGGCTCCTACGAGCAGTACTTC. Encoded protein: CATSSGGSYEQYF.